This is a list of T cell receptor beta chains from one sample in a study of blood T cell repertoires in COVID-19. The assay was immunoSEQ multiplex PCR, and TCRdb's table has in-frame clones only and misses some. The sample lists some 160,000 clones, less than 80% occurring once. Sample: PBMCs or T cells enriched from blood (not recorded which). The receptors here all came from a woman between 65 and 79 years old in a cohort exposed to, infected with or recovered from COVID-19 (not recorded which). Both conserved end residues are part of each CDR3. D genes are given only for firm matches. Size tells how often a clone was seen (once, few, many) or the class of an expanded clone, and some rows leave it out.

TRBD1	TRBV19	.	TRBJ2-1	CASSGGTGGRNEQFF	TGTGCCAGTAGTGGCGGGACAGGGGGCCGTAATGAGCAGTTCTTC
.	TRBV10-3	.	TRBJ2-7	CAISDQGPYEQYF	TGTGCCATCAGTGACCAGGGGCCGTACGAGCAGTACTTC
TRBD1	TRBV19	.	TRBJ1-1	CASRDWDRMNTEAFF	TGTGCCAGTAGGGACTGGGACAGGATGAACACTGAAGCTTTCTTT
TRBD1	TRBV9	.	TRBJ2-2	CASSVTTGGYTGELFF	TGTGCCAGCAGCGTTACGACAGGGGGCTACACCGGGGAGCTGTTTTTT
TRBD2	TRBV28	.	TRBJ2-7	CASSRTSGTYYEQYF	TGTGCCAGCAGCCGGACTAGCGGGACTTACTACGAGCAGTACTTC
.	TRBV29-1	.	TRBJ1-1	CSAEQGTNTEAFF	TGCAGCGCTGAACAGGGTACGAACACTGAAGCTTTCTTT
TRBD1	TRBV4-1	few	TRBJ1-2	CASSLTGTGPSGYTF	TGCGCCAGCAGCCTCACCGGGACAGGGCCTTCAGGCTACACCTTC
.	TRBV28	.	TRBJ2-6	CASSLTAGANVLTF	TGTGCCAGCAGTTTAACAGCTGGGGCCAACGTCCTGACTTTC
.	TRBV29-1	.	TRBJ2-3	CSVGRGTDTQYF	TGCAGCGTGGGCAGGGGTACAGATACGCAGTATTTT
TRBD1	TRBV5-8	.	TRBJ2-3	CAGRQGIRTDTQYF	TGTGCCGGACGACAGGGGATTCGCACAGATACGCAGTATTTT
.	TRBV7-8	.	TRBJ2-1	CASSPNSGPSYNEQFF	TGTGCCAGCAGCCCTAATAGCGGCCCATCCTACAATGAGCAGTTCTTC
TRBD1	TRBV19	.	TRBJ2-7	CASRKTGVYEQYF	TGTGCCAGTAGGAAGACAGGGGTTTACGAGCAGTACTTC
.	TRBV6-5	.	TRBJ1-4	CASSYSQGGEKLFF	TGTGCCAGCAGTTACTCCCAGGGAGGGGAAAAACTGTTTTTT
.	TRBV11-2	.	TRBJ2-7	CASRRDRYEQYF	TGTGCCAGCAGGCGCGACAGGTACGAGCAGTACTTC
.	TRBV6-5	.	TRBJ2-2	CASRKMGFPGELFF	TGTGCCAGCAGGAAAATGGGCTTTCCCGGGGAGCTGTTTTTT
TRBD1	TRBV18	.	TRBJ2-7	CASSPWTGGYEQYF	TGTGCCAGCTCACCATGGACAGGGGGATACGAGCAGTACTTC
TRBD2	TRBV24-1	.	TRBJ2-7	CATSTSGSSYEQYF	TGTGCCACCAGCACTAGCGGGAGTTCCTACGAGCAGTACTTC
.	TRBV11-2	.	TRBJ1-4	CASSSSGESNEKLFF	TGTGCCAGCAGCTCGTCAGGGGAGTCTAATGAAAAACTGTTTTTT
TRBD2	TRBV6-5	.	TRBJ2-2	CASSSGLAGVPGELFF	TGTGCCAGCAGTTCGGGACTAGCGGGAGTCCCCGGGGAGCTGTTTTTT
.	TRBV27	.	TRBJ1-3	CASSANRVSSGNTIYF	TGTGCCAGCAGTGCAAACAGGGTTAGCTCTGGAAACACCATATATTTT
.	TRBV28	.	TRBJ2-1	CASSGGGTGGEQFF	TGTGCCAGCAGTGGGGGGGGGACAGGCGGTGAGCAGTTCTTC
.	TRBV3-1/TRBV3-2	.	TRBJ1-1	CASSQELRNTEAFF	TGTGCCAGCAGCCAAGAGCTGAGGAACACTGAAGCTTTCTTT
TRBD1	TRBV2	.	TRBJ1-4	CATSRGQNEKLFF	TGTGCCACCAGCCGGGGACAGAATGAAAAACTGTTTTTT
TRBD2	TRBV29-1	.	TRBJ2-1	CSGQGGSSYNEQFF	TGCAGCGGCCAGGGAGGGAGCTCCTACAATGAGCAGTTCTTC
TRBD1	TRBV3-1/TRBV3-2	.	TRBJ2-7	CASSQGWTGFYEQYF	TGTGCCAGCAGCCAAGGTTGGACAGGGTTTTACGAGCAGTACTTC
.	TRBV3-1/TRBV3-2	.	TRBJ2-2	CASSQTNTGELFF	TGTGCCAGCAGCCAGACTAACACCGGGGAGCTGTTTTTT
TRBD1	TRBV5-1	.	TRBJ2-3	CASSSGQVEDTQYF	TGCGCCAGCAGCTCAGGACAGGTAGAGGATACGCAGTATTTT
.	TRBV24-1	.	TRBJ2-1	CATSDIDSSYNEQFF	TGTGCCACCAGTGATATAGATAGCTCCTACAATGAGCAGTTCTTC
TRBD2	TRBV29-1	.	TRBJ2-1	CSVTGRAGADEQFF	TGCAGCGTTACGGGGAGAGCGGGAGCGGATGAGCAGTTCTTC
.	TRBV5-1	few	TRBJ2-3	CASSLNVAGTTDTQYF	TGCGCCAGCAGCTTGAATGTTGCGGGTACCACAGATACGCAGTATTTT
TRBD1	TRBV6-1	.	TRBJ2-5	CASSEGTGSWETQYF	TGTGCCAGCAGTGAAGGGACAGGGAGTTGGGAGACCCAGTACTTC
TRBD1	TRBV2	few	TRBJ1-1	CASEGTGGNTEAFF	TGTGCCAGCGAGGGGACAGGGGGTAACACTGAAGCTTTCTTT
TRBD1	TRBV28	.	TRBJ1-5	CASRVGDRYQPQHF	TGTGCCAGCAGAGTAGGGGACAGATATCAGCCCCAGCATTTT
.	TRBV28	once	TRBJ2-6	CASSWGHSGANVLTF	TGTGCCAGCAGTTGGGGACACTCTGGGGCCAACGTCCTGACTTTC
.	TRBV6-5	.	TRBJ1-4	CASRTATNEKLFF	TGTGCCAGCAGAACAGCAACTAATGAAAAACTGTTTTTT
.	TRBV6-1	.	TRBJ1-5	CASSESGGHQPQHF	TGTGCCAGCAGTGAAAGCGGAGGGCATCAGCCCCAGCATTTT
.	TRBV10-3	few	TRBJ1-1	CAISTDGQSTEAFF	TGTGCCATCAGTACCGACGGACAGTCGACTGAAGCTTTCTTT
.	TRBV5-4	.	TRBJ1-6	CASSLSQGSNSPLHF	TGTGCCAGCAGCTTATCCCAGGGGAGTAATTCACCCCTCCACTTT
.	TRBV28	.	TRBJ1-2	CASSLEGVNGYTF	TGTGCCAGCAGTTTGGAAGGGGTTAATGGCTACACCTTC
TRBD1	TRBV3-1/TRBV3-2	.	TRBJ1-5	CATGTGGTNQPQHF	TGTGCCACCGGGACAGGGGGAACAAATCAGCCCCAGCATTTT
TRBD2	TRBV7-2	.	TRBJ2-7	CASKPGLASYEQYF	TGTGCCAGCAAACCGGGACTAGCGTCCTACGAGCAGTACTTC
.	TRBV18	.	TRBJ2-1	CASSYTGSEQFF	TGTGCCAGCTCCTACACAGGGTCTGAGCAGTTCTTC
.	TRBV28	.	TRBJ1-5	CASRPGQTYQPQHF	TGTGCCAGCAGACCGGGACAAACTTATCAGCCCCAGCATTTT
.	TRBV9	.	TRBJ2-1	CASSATGSLGNEQFF	TGTGCCAGCAGCGCAACAGGGTCCCTGGGGAATGAGCAGTTCTTC
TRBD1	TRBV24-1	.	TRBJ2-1	CATSDPSGTGNFGEQFF	TGTGCCACCAGTGACCCGTCCGGGACAGGGAACTTCGGTGAGCAGTTCTTC
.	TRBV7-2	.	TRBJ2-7	CASSLVGGEAYEQYF	TGTGCCAGCAGCTTAGTGGGCGGGGAGGCCTACGAGCAGTACTTC
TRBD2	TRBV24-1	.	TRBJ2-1	CATSDRLAAGDEQFF	TGTGCCACCAGTGACCGACTAGCAGCGGGGGATGAGCAGTTCTTC